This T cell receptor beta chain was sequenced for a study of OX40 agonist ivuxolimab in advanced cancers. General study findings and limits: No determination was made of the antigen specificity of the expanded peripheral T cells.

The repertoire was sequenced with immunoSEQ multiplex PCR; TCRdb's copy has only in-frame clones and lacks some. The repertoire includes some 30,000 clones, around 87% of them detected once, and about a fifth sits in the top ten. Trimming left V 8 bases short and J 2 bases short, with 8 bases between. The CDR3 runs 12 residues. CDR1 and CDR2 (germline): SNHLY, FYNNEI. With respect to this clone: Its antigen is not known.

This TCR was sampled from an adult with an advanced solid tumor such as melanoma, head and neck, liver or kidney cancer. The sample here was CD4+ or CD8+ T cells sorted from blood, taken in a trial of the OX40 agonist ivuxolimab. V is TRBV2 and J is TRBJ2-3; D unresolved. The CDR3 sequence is CASQPSTDTQYF. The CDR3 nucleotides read TGTGCCAGCCAGCCTTCCACAGATACGCAGTATTTT.